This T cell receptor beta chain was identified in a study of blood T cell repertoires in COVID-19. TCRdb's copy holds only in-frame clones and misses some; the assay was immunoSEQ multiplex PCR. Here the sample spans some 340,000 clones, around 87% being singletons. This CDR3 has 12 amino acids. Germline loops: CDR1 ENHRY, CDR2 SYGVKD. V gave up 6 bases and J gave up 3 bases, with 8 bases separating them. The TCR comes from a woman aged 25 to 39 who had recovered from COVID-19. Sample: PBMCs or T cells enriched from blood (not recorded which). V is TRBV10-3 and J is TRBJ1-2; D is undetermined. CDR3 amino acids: CAISALDYGYTF. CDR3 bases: TGTGCCATCAGCGCCTTAGACTATGGCTACACCTTC.